The 2 T cell receptor beta chains below were found in one sample sequenced in a study of T-cell reconstitution after alpha-beta-depleted transplantation in children. Using unique molecular identifiers, the investigators prepared the TCRbeta library. TCRdb redid the calling of the PCR reads with MiXCR, one entry per CDR3 protein. Counted here are just under 550,000 distinct CDR3 sequences, about a sixth occurring once; the ten biggest clones make up 2.5% to 3.5%. Sequenced here: PBMCs from the stem cell graft donor, sampled from the stem cell graft. The receptors stem from a human donor who donated a stem cell graft to a child with acute lymphoblastic leukemia.

The chain has TRBV13 and TRBJ1-2; 9 nucleotides match TRBD1. Germline trimming cut 4 bases from V and 3 bases from J; bases unmatched to any gene: 9. The V gene's germline CDR1 is PRHDT and CDR2 FYEKMQ (reference sequence). The CDR3 is 16 residues long. The chain's CDR3 is CASSSSPGQGHYGYTF. CDR3 nucleotides: TGTGCCAGCAGCTCTAGCCCGGGACAGGGCCACTATGGCTACACCTTC.

This chain connects TRBV12-3 or TRBV12-4 to TRBJ2-1; perhaps TRBD2 as D (5 bases). The germline V and J ends were trimmed by 3 bases and 5 bases, with 20 bases remaining between them. This CDR3 region has 17 residues. The CDR3 DNA follows: TGTGCCAGCAGTTTCACGGACTTTATGAAGATGGACAATGAGCAGTTCTTC. Its protein is CASSFTDFMKMDNEQFF.